This entry describes one TCR beta chain. The antigen remains unidentified. This specimen belongs to a study of shared clonotypes between healthy human individuals. Study background: Plates per donor: three CD4 naive, three CD4 memory, two CD8 naive, one CD8 memory. The study's findings and limits: Sequencing of the sorted subsets was shown by rarefaction to be incomplete despite large depth.

Libraries were prepared by immunoSEQ multiplex PCR; TCRdb keeps only in-frame clonotypes and omits some of them. The sample has some 900,000 clones; 60% to 85% are singletons. The study separated CD4+ cells into CD45RA+ naive and CD45RA-negative memory subsets. The ends lost 3 bases at V and 6 bases at J; junction bases unmatched: 8. Germline CDR1 is MGHDK and CDR2 is SYGVNS. The CDR3 is 17 residues long. This TCR was recovered from a man between 18 and 35 years old in good health. The sample consisted of memory CD4+ T cells sorted from blood. Subset noted: CD45RA-negative fraction. The genes are TRBV25-1 and TRBJ2-1, with 13 positions matching TRBD2. The CDR3 loop reads CASSDPRTSGRGNEQFF. Here the CDR3 DNA reads TGTGCCAGCAGTGACCCCAGGACTAGCGGGAGAGGCAATGAGCAGTTCTTC.